The 10 T cell receptor beta chains in this list originate from one sample, sequenced in a study of T cells in tuberculosis (dated by TCRdb to the late 2010s). Library preparation used the immunoSEQ multiplex PCR assay. Sourced from immuneACCESS, this table was stored by TCRdb with only in-frame sequences that have V and J called. A share of the clones is absent; for the studies checked, an unresolved V gene accounts for under half, and the remainder has no known explanation. Across this sample there are about 30,000 clones, with approximately 94% seen only once. The top ten constitute more than 6.5% of the sample. Source material: PBMCs. Every receptor here comes from a donor aged 10-30 years with latent tuberculosis or without tuberculosis infection.

The chain employs TRBV21-1 and TRBJ2-2; TRBD2, the table's D call, lacks a check against the DNA. TRBV21-1 has pseudogene status. This CDR3 has 14 amino acids. The CDR3 protein is CASSTGVRTGELFF. The CDR3 DNA follows: TGTGCCAGCAGCACCGGAGTTCGAACCGGGGAGCTGTTTTTT.

The gene calls are TRBV19 and TRBJ2-3, with 12 bases that match TRBD2. This CDR3 has 19 amino acids. Unmatched junction bases numbered 15, after V lost 4 bases and J lost 4 bases. CDR1 and CDR2 (germline): LNHDA, SQIVND (reference sequence). In DNA, the CDR3 is TGTGCCAGTAGTACCCGACTAGCGGGAGCTCGGAGGTACGCAGATACGCAGTATTTT. Its protein is CASSTRLAGARRYADTQYF.

The rearrangement uses TRBV7-8 and TRBJ2-3, with 8 bases that match TRBD2. J lost 8 bases, V lost 5 bases, and 6 bases had no gene match. From germline, CDR1 is SGHVS and CDR2 FQNEAQ. This CDR3 has 13 amino acids. In DNA form, the CDR3 reads TGTGCCAGCAGCCTCGGGGGGGGCCCTACGCAGTATTTT. Its translation is CASSLGGGPTQYF.

This clone is a singleton in its sample. This rearrangement joins TRBV19 to TRBJ2-2; the match to TRBD1 covers 8 bases. This CDR3 contains 14 residues. The V segment lost 8 bases and the J segment 3 bases; nucleotides outside the gene matches: 5. The germline CDR1 and CDR2 sequences are LNHDA and SQIVND (reference sequence). CDR3 region: CASGQGWDTGELFF. DNA of the CDR3: TGTGCCAGTGGACAGGGCTGGGACACCGGGGAGCTGTTTTTT.

The chain links TRBV5-1 to TRBJ2-1, with TRBD2 matching over 12 bases. The CDR3 has 15 amino acids. Germline V gene lookup returns CDR1 SGHRS and CDR2 YFSETQ. Unmatched junction bases numbered 5, after V lost 5 bases and J lost 5 bases. The CDR3 nucleotides read TGCGCCAGCAGTACTAGCGGGAGGAGTAACAATGAGCAGTTCTTC. Translation gives CASSTSGRSNNEQFF.

The chain carries TRBV30 and TRBJ2-5, with 7 positions matching TRBD2. Trimming cost V 1 base and J 8 bases; bases outside gene matches: 7. The CDR3 extends over 13 amino acids. From germline, CDR1 is GTSNPN and CDR2 SVGIG (reference sequence). CDR3 sequence reads: CAWSEAGPATQYF. The CDR3 DNA reads TGTGCCTGGAGTGAAGCGGGACCGGCAACCCAGTACTTC. Full variable domain (outside the CDR3, taken from reference TRBV30 and TRBJ2-5): SQTIHQWPATLVQPVGSPLSLECTVEGTSNPNLYWYRQAAGRGLQLLFYSVGIGQISSEVPQNLSASRPQDRQFILSSKKLLLSDSGFYLCAWSEAGPATQYFGPGTRLLVL.

The chain employs TRBV6-1 and TRBJ1-4, with D maybe TRBD1 (5 bases). CDR3 size: 16 residues. Germline V lookup: CDR1 MNHNS, CDR2 SASEGT. Trimming shortened V by 3 bases and J by 0 bases, and 11 bases separated the two germline ends. The CDR3 spells CASSELRGATNEKLFF. The CDR3 bases are TGTGCCAGCAGTGAGCTTAGGGGTGCAACTAATGAAAAACTGTTTTTT.

The gene calls are TRBV5-4 and TRBJ1-2, with 8 nucleotides matching TRBD1. The V gene end was trimmed by 6 bases and the J gene end by 0 bases; junction bases not matched to a gene: 10. This CDR3 comprises 16 residues. Germline V gene data show CDR1 as SGHNT and CDR2 as YYREEE (reference sequence). The CDR3 here is CASTLDRGQANYGYTF. CDR3 DNA sequence: TGTGCCAGCACCCTAGACAGGGGACAAGCTAACTATGGCTACACCTTC.

The chain couples TRBV6-5 to TRBJ1-1, with 7 bases fitting TRBD1. CDR1 MNHEY and CDR2 SVGAGI come from the germline V gene. J was trimmed by 11 bases and V by 5 bases; bases with no gene match: 14. The CDR3 is 14 residues long. CDR3 sequence (DNA): TGTGCCAGCAGTCGTATACAGGGGACGGTGGATGCTTTCTTT. It translates to CASSRIQGTVDAFF.

The rearrangement joins TRBV4-1 to TRBJ1-2, with 8 bases lining up with TRBD1. CDR3 length equals 14 residues. The trim removed 2 bases at V and 8 bases at J, leaving 7 bases unmatched. Germline assignment: CDR1 MGHRA and CDR2 YSYEKL. In DNA, the CDR3 is TGCGCCAGCAGCCAACGTGGACAGGGTAGGGGCTACACCTTC. Translating gives CASSQRGQGRGYTF.